Following are 9 T cell receptor beta chains from one sample sequenced in a study of CD8 T cells in Susac syndrome. With random hexamers, reverse transcription was performed on about 0.5 to 1 ug of RNA. One entry per CDR3 protein results from TCRdb running MiXCR on the immunoSEQ multiplex PCR reads. In the table there are roughly 200,000 distinct CDR3 sequences, about 95% of which are singletons. Sequencing input: CD4+ T cells from PBMCs. These receptors all come from a human donor in good health.

The rearrangement joins TRBV4-3 to TRBJ2-5; 8 bases are a match to TRBD2. Germline V gene sequence: CDR1 LGHNA, CDR2 YSLEER. The CDR3 totals 15 residues. V dropped 4 bases and J dropped 5; count of bases not matched to a gene: 9. CDR3 sequence: CASSPGGGHAETQYF. The CDR3 coding sequence is TGCGCCAGCAGCCCGGGCGGGGGGCATGCCGAGACCCAGTACTTC.

The J gene is TRBJ2-1, the V gene TRBV3-1; D remains ambiguous. The CDR3 is 13 amino acids. Trimming shortened V by 3 bases and J by 9 bases, and 12 bases separated the two germline ends. Germline assignment: CDR1 LGHDT and CDR2 YNNKEL (reference sequence). CDR3 loop: CASSQSLAGEQFF. CDR3 in DNA: TGTGCCAGCAGCCAGAGCTTAGCTGGTGAGCAGTTCTTC.

The J gene is TRBJ1-1, the V gene TRBV4-2; no clear D gene. The ends were cut back, 1 base at V and 4 bases at J, with 7 bases in the middle. CDR3 length equals 13 residues. Germline V CDR1 and CDR2: LGHNA, YNFKEQ. CDR3 in DNA: TGTGCCAGCAGCCAAGTCAAGGGCACTGAAGCTTTCTTT. This encodes CASSQVKGTEAFF.

This clonotype has just one count. V gene TRBV5-1 combines with J gene TRBJ1-1; TRBD1 is a possible D gene (6 bases). The CDR3 loop spans 15 amino acids. Germline CDR1 SGHRS, CDR2 YFSETQ. Between the trimmed V and J ends, which lost 4 bases and 1 base, there was a span of 14 bases. As DNA, the CDR3 is TGCGCCAGCAGCGGAGCTCAGACAGGGAACACTGAAGCTTTCTTT. This codes for CASSGAQTGNTEAFF.

J is TRBJ1-2 and V is TRBV20-1; TRBD1 is a possible D gene (5 bases). V lost 3 bases and J 8 bases, leaving 19 bases between the germline ends. The CDR3 spans 14 residues. Germline values: CDR1 DFQATT, CDR2 SNEGSKA (reference sequence). The CDR3 coding sequence is TGCAGTGCTAGGGAGGGGACGGCGGTAGACGGCTACACCTTC. Its protein product is CSAREGTAVDGYTF.

This sequence joins TRBV5-1 and TRBJ2-5, with 10 bases aligning to TRBD2. The trim removed 0 bases at V and 5 bases at J, leaving 7 bases unmatched. CDR1 and CDR2 (germline): SGHRS, YFSETQ. The CDR3 has 16 amino acids. In DNA form, the CDR3 reads TGCGCCAGCAGCTTGGTAGAAGCGGGAGGGCCGGAGACCCAGTACTTC. Translated, it gives CASSLVEAGGPETQYF.

The chain employs TRBV2 and TRBJ2-3, with D perhaps TRBD1 or TRBD2 (6 bases each). The germline V gene has CDR1 SNHLY and CDR2 FYNNEI. The CDR3 consists of 12 residues. The V end was cut by 7 bases, the J end by 8 bases, with 13 bases between. CDR3 nucleotides: TGTGCCAGCACCCAGGGGACTGCTACGCAGTATTTT. Translating it yields CASTQGTATQYF.

The chain carries TRBV11-2 and TRBJ2-5; 8 bases are shared with TRBD2. J was trimmed by 1 base and V by 1 base; bases with no gene match: 8. Germline V CDR1 and CDR2: SGHAT, FQNNGV. The CDR3 sequence is 17 residues long. The CDR3 bases are TGTGCCAGCAGCTTAGGCCTAACTAGCGGCGTCCAAGAGACCCAGTACTTC. It codes for CASSLGLTSGVQETQYF.

V is TRBV12-5 and J is TRBJ2-4; 8 nucleotides align to TRBD1. CDR1 is LGHNT, CDR2 FRNRAP, per germline. Trimming took 1 base from V and 2 from J; bases not matched to a gene: 1. This CDR3 contains 15 residues. The CDR3 nucleotides are TGTGCTAGTGGTTTGGGGACAGGGTCCAAAAACATTCAGTACTTC. Translated: CASGLGTGSKNIQYF.